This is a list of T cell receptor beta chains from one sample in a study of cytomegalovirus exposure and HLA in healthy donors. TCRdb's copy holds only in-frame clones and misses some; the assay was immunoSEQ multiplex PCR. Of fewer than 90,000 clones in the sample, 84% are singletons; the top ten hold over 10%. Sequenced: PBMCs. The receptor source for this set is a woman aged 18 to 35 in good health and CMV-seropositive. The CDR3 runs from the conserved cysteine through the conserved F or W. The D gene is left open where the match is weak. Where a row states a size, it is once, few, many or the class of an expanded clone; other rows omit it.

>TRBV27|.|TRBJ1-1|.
CASSLASGLGEAFF
TGTGCCAGCAGTTTAGCGTCAGGGCTCGGTGAAGCTTTCTTT
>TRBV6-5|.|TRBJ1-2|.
CASSYAQGYGYTF
TGTGCCAGCAGTTACGCTCAGGGGTATGGCTACACCTTC
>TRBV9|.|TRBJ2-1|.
CASSKLSYNEQFF
TGTGCCAGCAGCAAACTGAGCTACAATGAGCAGTTCTTC
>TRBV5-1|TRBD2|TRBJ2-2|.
CASSWTSGGNGELFF
TGCGCCAGCAGTTGGACTAGCGGGGGGAACGGGGAGCTGTTTTTT
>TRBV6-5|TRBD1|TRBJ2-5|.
CASSPPTGAVETQYF
TGTGCCAGCAGCCCTCCCACAGGGGCCGTGGAGACCCAGTACTTC
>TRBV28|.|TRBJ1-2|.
CASSIDSYGYTF
TGTGCCAGCAGCATCGACAGTTATGGCTACACCTTC
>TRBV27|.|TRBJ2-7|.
CASSLSGLPAVYEQYF
TGTGCCAGCAGTTTATCCGGACTGCCCGCCGTCTACGAGCAGTACTTC
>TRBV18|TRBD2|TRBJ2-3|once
CASSRGGTSGGSDTQYF
TGTGCCAGCTCACGAGGGGGGACTAGCGGGGGATCGGATACGCAGTATTTT
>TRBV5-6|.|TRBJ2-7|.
CASSLLGLYEQYF
TGTGCCAGCAGCTTGCTGGGCCTCTACGAGCAGTACTTC
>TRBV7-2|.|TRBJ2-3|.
CASSLVRLVTSTDTQYF
TGTGCCAGCAGCTTAGTTCGGTTGGTTACTAGCACAGATACGCAGTATTTT
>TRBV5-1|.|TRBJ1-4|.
CASSLARDSNEKLFF
TGCGCCAGCAGCTTGGCCAGGGATTCTAATGAAAAACTGTTTTTT
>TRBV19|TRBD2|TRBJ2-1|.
CASSILSGSGGGSMQFF
TGTGCCAGTAGTATTCTCTCTGGGAGCGGGGGGGGGTCGATGCAGTTCTTC
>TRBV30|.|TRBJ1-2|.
CAWSILDRTNYGYTF
TGTGCCTGGAGTATACTGGACAGAACTAACTATGGCTACACCTTC
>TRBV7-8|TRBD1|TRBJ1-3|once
CASSLQGAGNTIYF
TGTGCCAGCAGCTTACAGGGGGCTGGAAACACCATATATTTT
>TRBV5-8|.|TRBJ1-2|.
CASSLVLSGYTF
TGTGCCAGCAGCTTGGTTTTGTCAGGCTACACCTTC
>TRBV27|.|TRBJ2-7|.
CASSLGQASYEQYF
TGTGCCAGCAGCCTCGGCCAGGCTTCCTACGAGCAGTACTTC
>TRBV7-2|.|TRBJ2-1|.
CASSFTGFLASDSYNEQFF
TGTGCCAGCAGCTTTACCGGGTTTTTAGCTAGCGACTCCTACAATGAGCAGTTCTTC
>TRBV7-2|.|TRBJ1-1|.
CASSPGWAGRSEAFF
TGTGCCAGCAGCCCAGGATGGGCAGGGAGGTCTGAAGCTTTCTTT
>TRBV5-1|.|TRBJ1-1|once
CASSQDINTEAFF
TGCGCCAGCAGCCAGGACATCAACACTGAAGCTTTCTTT
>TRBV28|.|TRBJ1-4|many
CASSLGGGGTNEKLFF
TGTGCCAGCAGTCTAGGTGGGGGCGGCACTAATGAAAAACTGTTTTTT
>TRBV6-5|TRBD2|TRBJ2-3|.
CASSYSSGRGTDTQYF
TGTGCCAGCAGTTACTCTTCCGGGAGGGGCACAGATACGCAGTATTTT
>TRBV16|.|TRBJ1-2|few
CASSISAGYGYTF
TGTGCCAGCAGTATTAGCGCGGGCTATGGCTACACCTTC
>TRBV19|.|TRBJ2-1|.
CASNRGGYNEQFF
TGTGCCAGTAACCGGGGTGGGTACAATGAGCAGTTCTTC
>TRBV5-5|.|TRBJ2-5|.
CASSQIFGHLQETQYF
TGTGCCAGCAGCCAAATCTTCGGACATCTGCAAGAGACCCAGTACTTC
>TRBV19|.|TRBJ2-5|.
CASSIDGRGTPQYF
TGTGCCAGTAGTATAGATGGCAGGGGGACTCCCCAGTACTTC
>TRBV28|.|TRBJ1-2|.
CASSFGGIREGYTF
TGTGCCAGCAGTTTTGGAGGGATCAGGGAGGGCTACACCTTC
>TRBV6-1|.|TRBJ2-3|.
CASKHLSTDTQYF
TGTGCCAGCAAGCATTTAAGCACAGATACGCAGTATTTT
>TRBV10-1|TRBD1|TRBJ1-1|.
CASSGDRNTEAFF
TGCGCCAGCAGCGGGGACAGGAACACTGAAGCTTTCTTT
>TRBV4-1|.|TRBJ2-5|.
CASSQEDPSVRQETQYF
TGCGCCAGCAGCCAAGAAGATCCTAGCGTGAGGCAAGAGACCCAGTACTTC
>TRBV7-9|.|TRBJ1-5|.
CASSLGSPGGNQPQHF
TGTGCCAGCAGCTTAGGTAGTCCAGGGGGCAATCAGCCCCAGCATTTT
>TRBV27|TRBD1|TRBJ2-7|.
CASSREQGITYEQYF
TGTGCCAGCAGTCGCGAACAGGGGATAACGTACGAGCAGTACTTC
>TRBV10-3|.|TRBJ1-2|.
CAISDAGNYGYTF
TGTGCCATCAGTGACGCGGGAAACTATGGCTACACCTTC
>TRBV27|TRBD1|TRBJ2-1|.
CASSLNPFDRGGNEQFF
TGTGCCAGCAGTTTAAACCCATTCGACAGGGGCGGCAATGAGCAGTTCTTC
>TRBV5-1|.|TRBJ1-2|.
CASSLDSQYGYTF
TGCGCCAGCAGCTTGGACAGCCAATATGGCTACACCTTC
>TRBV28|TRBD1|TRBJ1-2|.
CASRTGFNYGYTF
TGTGCCAGCAGGACAGGGTTTAACTATGGCTACACCTTC
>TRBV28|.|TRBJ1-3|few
CASSFQLGGSGNTIYF
TGTGCCAGCAGTTTTCAATTAGGGGGATCTGGAAACACCATATATTTT
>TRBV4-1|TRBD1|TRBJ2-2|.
CASQQGFAGELFF
TGCGCCAGCCAACAGGGGTTCGCCGGGGAGCTGTTTTTT
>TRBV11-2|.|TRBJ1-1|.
CASSLDHGTRAEAFF
TGTGCCAGCAGCTTAGATCACGGGACACGAGCTGAAGCTTTCTTT
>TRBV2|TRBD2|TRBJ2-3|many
CASSPEASGGLDTQYF
TGTGCCAGCAGTCCGGAGGCTAGCGGGGGGCTAGATACGCAGTATTTT
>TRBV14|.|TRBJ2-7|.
CASSQDGFRDTYEQYF
TGTGCCAGCAGCCAAGATGGGTTCAGGGATACCTACGAGCAGTACTTC
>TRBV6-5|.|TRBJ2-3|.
CASKSQHRGTDTQYF
TGTGCCAGCAAATCGCAACACCGGGGCACAGATACGCAGTATTTT
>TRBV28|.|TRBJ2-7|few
CASSYYATIYEQYF
TGTGCCAGCAGTTATTATGCCACAATCTACGAGCAGTACTTC
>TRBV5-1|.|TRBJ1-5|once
CASSLERGGQPQHF
TGCGCCAGCAGCTTGGAGAGGGGGGGTCAGCCCCAGCATTTT
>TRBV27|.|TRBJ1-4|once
CASSVQGSEKLFF
TGTGCCAGCAGTGTACAGGGTTCCGAAAAACTGTTTTTT
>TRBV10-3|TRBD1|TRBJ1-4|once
CAIARDRGEKLFF
TGTGCCATCGCCCGGGACAGGGGTGAAAAACTGTTTTTT
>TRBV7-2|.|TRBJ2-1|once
CASSPWGDNEQFF
TGTGCCAGCAGCCCCTGGGGGGACAATGAGCAGTTCTTC
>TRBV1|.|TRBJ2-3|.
CTSSLMEETTSTDTQYF
TGCACCAGCAGCCTAATGGAGGAGACCACTAGCACAGATACGCAGTATTTT
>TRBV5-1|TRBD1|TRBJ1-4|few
CASTAGQGARLNEKLFF
TGCGCCAGCACTGCCGGACAGGGGGCGCGTCTGAATGAAAAACTGTTTTTT
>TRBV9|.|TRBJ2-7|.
CASSPHFGEYGQYF
TGTGCCAGCAGCCCTCATTTTGGGGAGTACGGGCAGTACTTC
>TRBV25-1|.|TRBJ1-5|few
CASSGQGNQPQHF
TGTGCCAGCAGTGGGCAGGGGAATCAGCCCCAGCATTTT
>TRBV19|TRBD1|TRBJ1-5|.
CASTDQGARFNQPQHF
TGTGCCAGTACCGACCAGGGGGCGAGATTCAATCAGCCCCAGCATTTT
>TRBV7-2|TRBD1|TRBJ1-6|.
CASSLGRRGQHNSPLHF
TGTGCCAGCAGCTTAGGTAGGCGGGGACAGCATAATTCACCCCTCCACTTT
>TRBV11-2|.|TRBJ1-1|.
CASSLQVMNTEAFF
TGTGCCAGCAGCTTACAGGTGATGAACACTGAAGCTTTCTTT